This TCR beta chain was identified during a study of blood T cell repertoires in COVID-19. Study in general: The study drew acute and convalescent COVID-19 samples from the United States, Italy and Spain. T cells, B-cell-depleted T cells, or PBMCs supplied cDNA or gDNA.

In the study's own analysis: Estimated nucleated cell counts came from reference gene primer amplification. Only in-frame clones appear in the TCRdb table, and some are missing; sequencing was by immunoSEQ multiplex PCR. Clone size and V and J calls were adopted from that table, with D and trimming inferred from the DNA. The sample contains around 200,000 clones, roughly nine tenths of which appear only once. The germline V and J ends were trimmed by 1 base and 4 bases, with 16 bases remaining between them. CDR1 is SGHTA, CDR2 FQGNSA, per germline. The CDR3 covers 16 residues. This TCR was sampled from a man in his sixties or seventies with active or convalescent COVID-19. The chain recombines TRBV7-2 with TRBJ1-2, with TRBD1 as a possible D gene (6 bases). Sequenced material: peripheral blood. CDR3 coding DNA: TGTGCCAGCAGCTTAGAGGGGGTGAAAGTAGTCTATGGCTACACCTTC. Its translation is CASSLEGVKVVYGYTF.